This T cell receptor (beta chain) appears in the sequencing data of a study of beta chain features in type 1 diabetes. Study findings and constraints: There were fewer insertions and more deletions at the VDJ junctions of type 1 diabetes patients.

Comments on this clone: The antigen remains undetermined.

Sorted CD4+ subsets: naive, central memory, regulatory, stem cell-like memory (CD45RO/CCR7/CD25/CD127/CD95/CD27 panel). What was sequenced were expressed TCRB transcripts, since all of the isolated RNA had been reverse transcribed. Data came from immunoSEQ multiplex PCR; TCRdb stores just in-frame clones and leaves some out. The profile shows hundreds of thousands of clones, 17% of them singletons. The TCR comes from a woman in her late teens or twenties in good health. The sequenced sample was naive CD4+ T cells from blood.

CDR3 loop: CASSLEGADTQYF. Here the CDR3 DNA reads TGCGCCAGCAGCTTGGAGGGGGCGGATACGCAGTATTTT. This chain joins TRBV5-1 and TRBJ2-3; 7 bases are shared with TRBD1. The CDR3 consists of 13 residues. J was trimmed by 6 bases and V by 0 bases; bases with no gene match: 1. Per the germline V gene, CDR1 is SGHRS and CDR2 is YFSETQ.